The 20 T cell receptor beta chains below come from one sample, sequenced in a study of beta chain features in type 1 diabetes. The investigators reverse transcribed all of the isolated RNA, so they sequenced expressed TCRB transcripts. TCRdb keeps only in-frame clones here, not all; method: immunoSEQ multiplex PCR. The sample shows about 360,000 clones, around 13% of them seen only once. The sequenced material came from naive CD4+ T cells from blood. Receptors originate from a young man in good health.

This clone was counted only a few times. The rearrangement uses TRBV13 and TRBJ2-7, with a weak D call TRBD2 (6 bases). The V gene lost 5 bases and the J gene lost 4 bases, with 24 bases spanning the gap. This CDR3 comprises 17 residues. CDR1 PRHDT and CDR2 FYEKMQ come from the germline V gene (reference sequence). The chain's CDR3 is CASSLPVGAGTPYEQYF. CDR3 sequence (DNA): TGTGCCAGCAGCCTTCCCGTCGGGGCGGGGACCCCATACGAGCAGTACTTC.

The V and J genes are TRBV30 and TRBJ1-1; D is ambiguous. This CDR3 has 13 residues. In germline, CDR1 is GTSNPN, CDR2 SVGIG (reference sequence). V lost 2 bases, J lost 4 bases, and 11 bases lay in between. The CDR3 region is CAWSINGVTEAFF. The CDR3 DNA follows: TGTGCCTGGAGTATTAACGGGGTCACTGAAGCTTTCTTT.

The chain uses TRBV27 and TRBJ2-5; the D is unclear. Germline V gene sequence: CDR1 MNHEY, CDR2 SMNVEV (reference sequence). V was cut by 1 base and J by 2 bases, with 8 bases left in between. The CDR3 extends over 14 amino acids. The CDR3 DNA follows: TGTGCCAGCAGTTTATTGAACAGTCAAGAGACCCAGTACTTC. Translating it yields CASSLLNSQETQYF.

In its sample, this clone was seen a few times. The V and J genes are TRBV7-2 and TRBJ2-7; the D gene is possibly TRBD2 (5 bases). The V end lost 10 bases, the J end lost 6 bases, and 25 bases lay between the germline ends. The CDR3 runs 15 residues. Germline lookup yields CDR1 SGHTA and CDR2 FQGNSA. CDR3 DNA: TGTGCCACCCAAATAGGGAGTTACGAAGGAGGCGAGCAGTACTTC. This encodes CATQIGSYEGGEQYF. Together with reference TRBV7-2 and TRBJ2-7, the CDR3 gives the full variable domain: GAGVSQSPSNKVTEKGKDVELRCDPISGHTALYWYRQSLGQGLEFLIYFQGNSAPDKSGLPSDRFSAERTGGSVSTLTIQRTQQEDSAVYLCATQIGSYEGGEQYFGPGTRLTVT.

This clone turned up a few times. The chain recombines TRBV28 with TRBJ2-7; tentatively, D is TRBD2 (6 bases). Deletions cut 5 bases from V and 4 bases from J, with 18 bases between. Looked up from germline, CDR1 is MDHEN and CDR2 is SYDVKM. The CDR3 spans 15 residues. CDR3 DNA: TGTGCCAGCAGTCCCGCCGGGACTGCCAAGTACGAGCAGTACTTC. This encodes CASSPAGTAKYEQYF.

This clone was seen more than once but under ten times. This rearrangement joins TRBV7-2 to TRBJ2-3; D is perhaps TRBD2 (5 bases). V lost 3 bases and J 4 bases, leaving 8 bases between the germline ends. The length of the CDR3 is 13 residues. Per germline, CDR1 SGHTA and CDR2 FQGNSA. CDR3 amino acids: CASSFSGADTQYF. The DNA for the CDR3 is TGTGCCAGCAGCTTTTCCGGGGCAGATACGCAGTATTTT.

This clone has just a few counts. The CDR3, as DNA: TGTGCGGTTCAACAGGGGGGCTACGAGCAGTACTTC. It codes for CAVQQGGYEQYF. V is TRBV30 and J is TRBJ2-7, with 8 bases that match TRBD1. Germline assignment: CDR1 GTSNPN and CDR2 SVGIG (reference sequence). This CDR3 contains 12 residues.

This clone occurred a few times. The chain has TRBV4-3 and TRBJ2-1; 8 nucleotides agree with TRBD1. V shed 4 bases and J 4 bases; nucleotides not matched to a gene: 9. The CDR3 consists of 16 residues. CDR1 and CDR2 from the germline V gene are LGHNA and YSLEER. The CDR3 loop is CASSLRTGLRYNEQFF. The DNA for the CDR3 is TGCGCCAGCAGCCTTCGGACAGGGCTAAGGTACAATGAGCAGTTCTTC.

The chain uses TRBV6-6 and TRBJ2-7; D is uncertain. The germline gives CDR1 MNHNY, CDR2 SVGAGI (reference sequence). The CDR3 contains 13 residues. V shed 8 bases and J shed 4 bases, with 15 bases lying between them. In DNA, the CDR3 is TGTGCCAGCCGCCTGAACGAGAAATACGAGCAGTACTTC. As protein: CASRLNEKYEQYF.

This clone was picked up a small number of times. The V and J genes are TRBV7-9 and TRBJ1-2; D is unresolved. CDR3 length equals 12 residues. CDR1 and CDR2 (germline): SEHNR, FQNEAQ (reference sequence). Deletions cut 3 bases from V and 6 bases from J, with 8 bases between. DNA of the CDR3: TGTGCCAGCAGCTTCGGGGAGAATGGCTACACCTTC. This encodes CASSFGENGYTF.

This rearrangement joins TRBV7-2 to TRBJ2-3; 9 bases fit TRBD1. The CDR3 length is 16 residues. V lost 5 bases to trimming and J lost 3 bases; unmatched junction nucleotides: 9. Looked up from germline, CDR1 is SGHTA and CDR2 is FQGNSA. The chain's CDR3 is CASSPDRGGWTDTQYF. CDR3 sequence (DNA): TGTGCCAGCAGCCCGGACAGGGGAGGGTGGACAGATACGCAGTATTTT.

This sequence joins TRBV25-1 and TRBJ2-3, with unresolved D. The CDR3 is 12 residues long. Per the germline V gene, CDR1 is MGHDK and CDR2 is SYGVNS. Deletions cut 4 bases from V and 3 bases from J, with 5 bases between. The CDR3 bases are TGTGCCAGCAGTGTTAGTACAGATACGCAGTATTTT. This encodes CASSVSTDTQYF.

The V gene is TRBV29-1, the J gene TRBJ1-2; D may be TRBD1 (6 bases). From germline, CDR1 is SQVTM and CDR2 ANQGSEA. V was cut by 4 bases and J by 5 bases, with 17 bases left in between. CDR3 size: 14 residues. Here the CDR3 reads CSVGERAGDYGYTF. The CDR3 DNA reads TGCAGCGTTGGGGAGAGGGCAGGGGATTATGGCTACACCTTC.

This clone came up a few times. This chain uses TRBV18 with TRBJ2-1; TRBD2 matches 10 bases. Germline assignment: CDR1 KGHSH and CDR2 LQKENI. V was clipped by 3 bases and J by 2 bases; unmatched bases: 4. This CDR3 comprises 16 residues. The CDR3 protein is CASSPRSGRPYNEQFF. CDR3 coding DNA: TGTGCCAGCTCACCGCGTAGCGGGAGGCCCTACAATGAGCAGTTCTTC.

The J gene is TRBJ2-7, the V gene TRBV6-5; 7 bases fit TRBD2. Per the germline V gene, CDR1 is MNHEY and CDR2 is SVGAGI. This CDR3 contains 13 residues. With V trimmed by 5 bases and J by 4 bases, 5 bases remained unmatched. The CDR3 protein is CASSRGLDYEQYF. CDR3 coding DNA: TGTGCCAGCAGTCGAGGACTAGATTACGAGCAGTACTTC.

CDR3 amino acids: CASSLGDISSNYEQYF. In DNA, the CDR3 is TGCGCCAGCAGCTTGGGCGACATCTCATCGAACTACGAGCAGTACTTC. The V and J genes are TRBV5-1 and TRBJ2-7, with D unresolved. CDR1 is SGHRS and CDR2 is YFSETQ in the germline V gene. This CDR3 region has 16 residues. Trimming removed 0 bases from V and 3 bases from J, with 16 bases in between.

The rearrangement links TRBV5-4 to TRBJ1-1; TRBD1 might be the D (6 bases). Germline V gives CDR1 SGHNT, CDR2 YYREEE (reference sequence). CDR3 length equals 15 residues. V was pared by 0 bases and J by 1 base, with 10 bases between. The DNA of the CDR3 is TGTGCCAGCAGCTTGGATCTCAGGGGGAACACTGAAGCTTTCTTT. Amino acid sequence: CASSLDLRGNTEAFF.

This clone was observed a few times. V gene TRBV7-2 combines with J gene TRBJ2-5, with D uncertain. Trimming removed 5 bases at V and 5 bases at J, with 12 bases between. Germline V CDR1 and CDR2: SGHTA, FQGNSA. CDR3 size: 13 residues. In DNA, the CDR3 is TGTGCCAGCAGCCCTTCAATCCGGGAGACCCAGTACTTC. It yields the protein CASSPSIRETQYF.

The chain combines TRBV7-2 with TRBJ2-7; a possible D gene is TRBD2 (6 bases). The CDR3 is 17 amino acids. Trimming removed 1 base at V and 4 bases at J, with 20 bases between. Germline V gene lookup returns CDR1 SGHTA and CDR2 FQGNSA. The CDR3 is CASSLGGGFPRGYEQYF. The CDR3 region has the DNA TGTGCCAGCAGCTTAGGTGGGGGATTCCCTCGGGGGTACGAGCAGTACTTC.

In its sample, this clone was seen a few times. This rearrangement joins TRBV7-9 to TRBJ2-7; TRBD1 matches 10 bases. Germline lookup yields CDR1 SEHNR and CDR2 FQNEAQ (reference sequence). This CDR3 has 14 residues. V lost 1 base, J lost 4 bases, and 1 base stayed unmatched. CDR3 DNA: TGTGCCAGCAGCTTAGGGGGACAGGGGTACGAGCAGTACTTC. Amino acid sequence: CASSLGGQGYEQYF.